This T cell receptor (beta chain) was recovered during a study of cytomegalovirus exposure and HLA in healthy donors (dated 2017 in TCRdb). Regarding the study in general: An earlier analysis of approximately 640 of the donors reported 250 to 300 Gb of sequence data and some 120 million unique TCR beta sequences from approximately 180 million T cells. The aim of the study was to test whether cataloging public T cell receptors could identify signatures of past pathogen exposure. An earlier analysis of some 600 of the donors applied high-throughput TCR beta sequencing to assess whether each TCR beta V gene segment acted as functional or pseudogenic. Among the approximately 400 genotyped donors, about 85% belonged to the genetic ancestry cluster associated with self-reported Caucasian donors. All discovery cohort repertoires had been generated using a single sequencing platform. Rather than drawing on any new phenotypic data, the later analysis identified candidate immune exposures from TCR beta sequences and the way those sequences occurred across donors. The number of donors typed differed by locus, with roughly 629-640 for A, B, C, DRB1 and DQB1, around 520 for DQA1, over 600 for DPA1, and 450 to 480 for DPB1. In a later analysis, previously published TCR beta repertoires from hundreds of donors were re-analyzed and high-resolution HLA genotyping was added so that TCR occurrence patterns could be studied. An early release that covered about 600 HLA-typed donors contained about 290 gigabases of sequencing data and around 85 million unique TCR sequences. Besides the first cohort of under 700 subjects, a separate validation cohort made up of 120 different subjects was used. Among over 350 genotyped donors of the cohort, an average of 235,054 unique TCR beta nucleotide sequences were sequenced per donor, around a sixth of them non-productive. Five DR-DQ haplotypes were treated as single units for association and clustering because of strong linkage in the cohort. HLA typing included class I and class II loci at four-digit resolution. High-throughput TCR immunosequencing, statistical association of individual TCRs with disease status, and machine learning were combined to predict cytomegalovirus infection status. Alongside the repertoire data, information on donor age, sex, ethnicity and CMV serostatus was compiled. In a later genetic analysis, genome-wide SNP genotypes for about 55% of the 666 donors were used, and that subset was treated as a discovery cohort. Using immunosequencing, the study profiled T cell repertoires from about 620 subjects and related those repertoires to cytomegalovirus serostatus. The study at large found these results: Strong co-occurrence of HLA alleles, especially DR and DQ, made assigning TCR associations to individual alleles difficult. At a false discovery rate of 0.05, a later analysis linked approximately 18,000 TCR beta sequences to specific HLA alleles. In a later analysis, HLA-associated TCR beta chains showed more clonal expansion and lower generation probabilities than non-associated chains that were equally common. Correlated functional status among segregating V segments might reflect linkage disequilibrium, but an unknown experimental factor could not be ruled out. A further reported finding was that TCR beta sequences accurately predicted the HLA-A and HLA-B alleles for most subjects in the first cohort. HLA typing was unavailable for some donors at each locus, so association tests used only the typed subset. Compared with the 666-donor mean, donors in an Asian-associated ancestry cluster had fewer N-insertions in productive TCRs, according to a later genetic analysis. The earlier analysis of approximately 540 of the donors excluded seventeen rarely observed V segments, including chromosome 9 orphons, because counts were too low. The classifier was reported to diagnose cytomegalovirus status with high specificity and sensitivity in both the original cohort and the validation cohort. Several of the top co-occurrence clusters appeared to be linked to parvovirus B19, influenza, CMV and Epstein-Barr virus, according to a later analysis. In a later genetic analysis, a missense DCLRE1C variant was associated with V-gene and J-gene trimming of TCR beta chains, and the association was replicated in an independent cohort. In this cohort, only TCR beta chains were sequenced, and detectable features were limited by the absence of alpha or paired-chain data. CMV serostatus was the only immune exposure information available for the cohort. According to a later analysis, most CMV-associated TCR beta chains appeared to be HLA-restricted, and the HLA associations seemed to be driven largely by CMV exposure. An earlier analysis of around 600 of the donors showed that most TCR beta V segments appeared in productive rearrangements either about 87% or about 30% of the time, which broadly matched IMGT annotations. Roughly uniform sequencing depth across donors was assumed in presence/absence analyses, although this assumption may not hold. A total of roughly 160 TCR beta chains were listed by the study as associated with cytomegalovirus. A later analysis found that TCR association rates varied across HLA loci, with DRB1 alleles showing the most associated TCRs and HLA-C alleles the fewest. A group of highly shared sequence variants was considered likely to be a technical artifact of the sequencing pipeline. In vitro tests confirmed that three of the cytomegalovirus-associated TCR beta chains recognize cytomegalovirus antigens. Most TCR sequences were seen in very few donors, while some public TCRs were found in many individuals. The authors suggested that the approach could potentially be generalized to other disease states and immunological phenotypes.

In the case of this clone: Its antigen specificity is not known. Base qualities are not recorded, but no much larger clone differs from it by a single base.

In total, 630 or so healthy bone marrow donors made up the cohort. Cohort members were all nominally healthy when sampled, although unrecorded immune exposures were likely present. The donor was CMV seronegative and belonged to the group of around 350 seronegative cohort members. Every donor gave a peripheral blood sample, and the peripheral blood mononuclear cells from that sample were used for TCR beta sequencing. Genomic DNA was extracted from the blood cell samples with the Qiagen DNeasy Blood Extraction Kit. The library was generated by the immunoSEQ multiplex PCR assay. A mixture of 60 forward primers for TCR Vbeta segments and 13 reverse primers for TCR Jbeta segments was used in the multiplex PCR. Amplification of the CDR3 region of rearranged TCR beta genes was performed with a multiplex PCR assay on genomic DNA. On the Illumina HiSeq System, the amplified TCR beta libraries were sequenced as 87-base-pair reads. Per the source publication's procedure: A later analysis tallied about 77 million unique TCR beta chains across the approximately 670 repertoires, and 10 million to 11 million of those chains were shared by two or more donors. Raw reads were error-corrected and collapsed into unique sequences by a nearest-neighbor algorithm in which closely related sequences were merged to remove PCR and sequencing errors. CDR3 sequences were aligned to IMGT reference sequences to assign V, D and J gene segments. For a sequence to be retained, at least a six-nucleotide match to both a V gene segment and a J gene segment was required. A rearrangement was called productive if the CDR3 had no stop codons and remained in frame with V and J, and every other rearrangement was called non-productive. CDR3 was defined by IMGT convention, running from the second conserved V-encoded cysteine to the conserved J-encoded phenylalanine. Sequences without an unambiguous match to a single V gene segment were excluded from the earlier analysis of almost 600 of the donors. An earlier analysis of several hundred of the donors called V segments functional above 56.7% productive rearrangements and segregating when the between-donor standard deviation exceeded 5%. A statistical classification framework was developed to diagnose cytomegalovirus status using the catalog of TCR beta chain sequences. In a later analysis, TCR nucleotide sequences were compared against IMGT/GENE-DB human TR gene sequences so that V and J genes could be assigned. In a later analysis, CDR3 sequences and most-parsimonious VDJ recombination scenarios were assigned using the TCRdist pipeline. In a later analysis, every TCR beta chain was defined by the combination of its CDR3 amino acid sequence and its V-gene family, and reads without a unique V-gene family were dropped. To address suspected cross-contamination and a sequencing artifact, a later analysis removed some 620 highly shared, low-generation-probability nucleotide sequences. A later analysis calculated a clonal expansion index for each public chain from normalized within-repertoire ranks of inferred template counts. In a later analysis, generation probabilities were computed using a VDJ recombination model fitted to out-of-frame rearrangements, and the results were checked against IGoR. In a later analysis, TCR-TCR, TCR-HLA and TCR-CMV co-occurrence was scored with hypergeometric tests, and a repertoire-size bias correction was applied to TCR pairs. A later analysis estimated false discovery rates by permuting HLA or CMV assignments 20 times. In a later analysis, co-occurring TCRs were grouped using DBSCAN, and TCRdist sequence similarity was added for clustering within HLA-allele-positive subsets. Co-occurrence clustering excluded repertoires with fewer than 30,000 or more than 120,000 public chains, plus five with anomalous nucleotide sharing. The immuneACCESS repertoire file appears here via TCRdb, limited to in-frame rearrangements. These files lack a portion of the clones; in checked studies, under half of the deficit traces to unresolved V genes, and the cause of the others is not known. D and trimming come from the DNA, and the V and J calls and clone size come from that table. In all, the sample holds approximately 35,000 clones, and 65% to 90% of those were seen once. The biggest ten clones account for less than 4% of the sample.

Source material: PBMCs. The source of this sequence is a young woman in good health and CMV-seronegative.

The nucleotide sequence is TGTGCCAGCAGCGCAGGGGCGGGGGGCGCAAATGAGCAGTTCTTC. Translation gives CASSAGAGGANEQFF. The chain was built from TRBV7-7 and TRBJ2-1; TRBD2 matches 8 bases in the middle. Here V drops 5 bases and J drops 7 bases, and the junction holds 10 bases not matched to any gene. Inclusive of the bounding cysteine and phenylalanine, the CDR3 is 15 residues long. The read is trimmed to its CDR3 DNA, 45 bases read in frame from base 1. CDR1 and CDR2, looked up from the germline V gene (reference sequence), are SSHAT and FNYEAQ.